The sequence of this T cell receptor (beta chain) was determined in a study of blood T cell repertoires in COVID-19. The overall study: Sites in the United States, Italy and Spain provided acute and convalescent COVID-19 samples.

V shed 4 bases and J shed 4 bases, with 13 bases lying between them. CDR1 is GTSNPN, CDR2 SVGIG, per germline (reference sequence). CDR3 length: 13 residues. Authors' data handling: How many nucleated cells were present was estimated from reference gene primer amplification. Some clones are missing from TCRdb's copy, which holds only in-frame ones; the method was immunoSEQ multiplex PCR. D and trimming were read from the DNA, whereas the V and J calls and clone size are those reported in that table. The table lists some 270,000 clones, roughly 89% of them singletons. The sequence derives from a woman in her 40s who had recovered from COVID-19. V and J are TRBV30 and TRBJ1-1; perhaps TRBD1 as D (5 bases). Material: peripheral blood. For the CDR3, the DNA is TGTGCCTGGAAGCTGACAGAGATCACTGAAGCTTTCTTT. Translated, it gives CAWKLTEITEAFF.